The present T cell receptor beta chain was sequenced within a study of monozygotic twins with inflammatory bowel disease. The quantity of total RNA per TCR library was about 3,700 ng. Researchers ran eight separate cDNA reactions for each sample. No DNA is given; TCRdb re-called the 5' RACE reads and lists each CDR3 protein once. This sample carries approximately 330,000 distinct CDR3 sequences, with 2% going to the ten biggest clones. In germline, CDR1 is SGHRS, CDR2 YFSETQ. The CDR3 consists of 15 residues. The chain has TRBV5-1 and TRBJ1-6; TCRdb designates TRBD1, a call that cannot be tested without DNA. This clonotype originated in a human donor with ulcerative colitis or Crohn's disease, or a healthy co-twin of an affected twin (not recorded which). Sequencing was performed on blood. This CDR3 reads CASSSGQGYNSPLHF.